The present TCR beta chain was sequenced within a study of T-cell memory formation after mild COVID-19 (dated by TCRdb to the early 2020s). General notes on the study: Most TCR sequence clusters were specific to one of the two donors. Two young, previously healthy adult volunteers, one female and one male, were included in the cohort. In two donors, T-cell clones that expanded and contracted after mild COVID-19 were tracked by sequencing TCRalpha and TCRbeta repertoires over time. What the study reported, not specific to this receptor: The study covered only a couple of mild cases, and larger cohorts including severe cases with pre-infection samples were considered necessary. SARS-CoV-2 specificity of the second-wave clones peaking on day 37 was not confirmed. The detection of some responding clones in pre-infection memory suggests that pre-existing cross-reactive memory T cells joined the SARS-CoV-2 response. Clones that contracted from day 15 to 85 showed balanced CD4/CD8 phenotypes, whereas a second wave of clones that expanded from day 15 to 37 leaned towards CD4+. Contracting CD4+ clones turned up mainly in the CM and EM memory subsets, whereas EMRA was where CD8+ clones were enriched.

The CDR1 and CDR2 encoded by the germline V gene are SGHTA and FQGNSA. CDR3 length: 14 amino acids, cysteine to phenylalanine. Only the CDR3 DNA is retained, 42 bases long and in frame from the first base. Trimming takes 5 bases from V and 5 bases from J, and the germline ends sit 16 bases apart. Concerning this clonotype itself: Its cognate antigen has yet to be identified. Base quality data are lacking; no much larger clone is found one base away.

The data were produced on an Illumina NovaSeq 6000. Using 5'RACE with constant-segment primers, TCRalpha and TCRbeta cDNA libraries were constructed, with sample barcodes and unique molecular identifiers added in the process. Trizol reagent was used to extract RNA from every sample. Amplification of the libraries took two PCR steps, and the second step added a second sample barcode plus Illumina TruSeq adapters. Libraries were sequenced on an Illumina NovaSeq with 2 x 150 bp paired-end reads. Per the original workflow: Demultiplexing of reads and collapsing into UMI-guided consensus sequences were performed with migec v1.2.7. Using mixcr v2.1.11, UMI consensuses were aligned to TRA and TRB V and J templates and then assembled into clonotypes. A clonotype was counted as expanded or contracted only if both edgeR and NoisET called the change significant, with noise models trained on biological replicates. For edgeR calls, the thresholds were a false discovery rate-adjusted p below 0.01 and a log2 fold-change of 1. As an exploratory analysis of dynamics, PCA with hierarchical clustering was applied to max-normalized trajectories of the 1000 most abundant clonotypes. Separately sequenced CD4+ and CD8+ repertoires were used to assign the CD4 or CD8 phenotype of responding clones. The raw public reads went through TCRdb reprocessing: fastp at Q25, MiXCR clone calling, in-frame beta chains kept. Rows matching on CDR3 protein sequence are summarized as one entry with the most common DNA and genes. These V and J calls are TCRdb output, not the study's own analysis. This sample is represented by 150,000 or so distinct CDR3 sequences; roughly 28% of them were singletons. The ten largest account for around 11% of the sample.

PBMCs were isolated by Ficoll-Paque density gradient centrifugation. The V gene is TRBV7-2 and the J gene is TRBJ2-7; the D region is possibly TRBD1 or TRBD2, each matching across 6 bases. The sample was PBMCs or a T cell subset sorted from them (not recorded which). The receptor was isolated from an adult woman who had mild COVID-19 (a few samples of this study predate the infection). The sample titles of this study are shuffled in the database, so cell type and time point are left out; the donor was told from shared clones. The CDR3 amino acid sequence is: CASSPLGGPDEQYF. The DNA is TGTGCCAGCAGCCCGTTAGGGGGGCCGGACGAGCAGTACTTC.